This passage covers 2 T cell receptor beta chains from one sample sequenced in a study of OX40 agonist ivuxolimab in advanced cancers. Generated by immunoSEQ multiplex PCR, the TCRdb table keeps only in-frame clones and is missing some. The table has about 67,000 clones, around 83% seen once; the top ten hold 2% to 2.5%. The specimen comprised CD4+ or CD8+ T cells sorted from blood, sampled in a trial of the OX40 agonist ivuxolimab. The receptors stem from an adult with an advanced solid tumor such as melanoma, head and neck, liver or kidney cancer.

About this clone itself: Since a much larger clone is just one base distant, this may be a read error. V and J are TRBV11-2 and TRBJ1-1; D is ambiguous. V was trimmed by 0 bases and J by 1 base, leaving 3 bases between them. This CDR3 region has 13 residues. In germline, CDR1 is SGHAT, CDR2 FQNNGV. The CDR3 DNA sequence: TGTGCCAGCAGCTTAGATAGGAACACTGAAGCTTTCTTT. Residues: CASSLDRNTEAFF.

The J gene is TRBJ1-1, the V gene TRBV27, with D hard to call. V was cut by 5 bases and J by 1 base, with 8 bases left in between. CDR3 size: 13 residues. Germline V gene data show CDR1 as MNHEY and CDR2 as SMNVEV (reference sequence). DNA for the CDR3: TGTGCCAGCAGTGATTTTTGGAACACTGAAGCTTTCTTT. It specifies CASSDFWNTEAFF.